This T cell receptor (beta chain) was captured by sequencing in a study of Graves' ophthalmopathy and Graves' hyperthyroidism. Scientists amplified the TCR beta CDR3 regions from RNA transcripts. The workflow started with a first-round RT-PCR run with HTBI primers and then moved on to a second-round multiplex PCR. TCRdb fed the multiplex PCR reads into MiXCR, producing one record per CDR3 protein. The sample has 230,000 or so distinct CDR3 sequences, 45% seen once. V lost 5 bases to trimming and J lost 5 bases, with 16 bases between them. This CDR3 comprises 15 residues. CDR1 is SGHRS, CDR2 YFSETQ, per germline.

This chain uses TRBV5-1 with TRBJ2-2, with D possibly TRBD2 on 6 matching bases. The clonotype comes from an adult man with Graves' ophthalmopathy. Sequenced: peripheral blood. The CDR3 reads CASSNSGGRTGELFF. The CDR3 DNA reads TGCGCCAGCAGTAACTCCGGGGGACGTACCGGGGAGCTGTTTTTT.